This T cell receptor (beta chain) is drawn from a study of blood T cells in healthy people across ages. As regards this clonotype: The junction differs from germline at one of its ends, possibly a read error.

The CDR3 length is 14 residues. For the second PCR, which ran for about 7 to 11 cycles, a sample-barcoded 5' primer and a J-beta primer mix were used. TCRdb re-called the 5' RACE reads with MiXCR, one entry per CDR3 protein. The sample contains 590,000 or so distinct CDR3 sequences, approximately 30% of which appear only once. Caucasian individuals from Russia who were healthy and aged about 6 to 90 acted as donors. The material sequenced was blood. The chain employs TRBV12-3 or TRBV12-4 and TRBJ2-2; D is possibly TRBD2 (5 bases). This receptor was taken from an elderly woman in good health. The DNA for the CDR3 is TGTGCCAGCAGGGGGATGGGGAACACCGGGGTGCTGTTTTTT. Translating it yields CASRGMGNTGVLFF.